The text below deals with one T cell receptor beta chain. The germline gives CDR1 MGHRA, CDR2 YSYEKL. The CDR3 runs to 16 residues. With 1 base clipped from V and 2 bases from J, the junction kept 4 bases outside the gene matches. This record comes from a study of blood T cell repertoires in COVID-19. Libraries were prepared by immunoSEQ multiplex PCR; TCRdb keeps only in-frame clonotypes and omits some of them. Altogether around 72,000 clones are present, approximately 91% being singletons, with the ten largest covering over 25%. The sample consisted of peripheral blood. The source is a man between 50 and 59 years old with acute or convalescent COVID-19. The chain is built from TRBV4-1 and TRBJ2-5; 10 bases are shared with TRBD2. In nucleotides, the CDR3 is TGCGCCAGCAGCCAAGTGGCTAGCGGGGGACAAGAGACCCAGTACTTC. Translation gives CASSQVASGGQETQYF.